This T cell receptor (beta chain) was identified during a study of blood T cell repertoires in COVID-19. Overall study context: Both acute and convalescent COVID-19 samples were obtained from the United States, Italy and Spain. Sources were T cells, B-cell-depleted T cells, or PBMCs; the material itself was cDNA or gDNA.

Original methodology: Counts of nucleated cells, estimated from reference gene primer amplification, were obtained. Clones were read by immunoSEQ multiplex PCR, and TCRdb kept only the in-frame ones, dropping some. D and trimming were read from the DNA, whereas the V and J calls and clone size are those reported in that table. The profile shows roughly 340,000 clones, around 91% of them singletons. The CDR3 loop spans 17 amino acids. V dropped 1 base and J dropped 1; count of bases not matched to a gene: 5. Germline lookup yields CDR1 SGHKS and CDR2 YYEKEE (reference sequence). The chain carries TRBV5-5 and TRBJ2-1, with TRBD1 matching 10 bases. The sequence derives from a young woman who had recovered from COVID-19. Sequenced material: peripheral blood. The CDR3 coding sequence is TGTGCCAGCAGCTTGTGGGCGGGACAGGGGTCCTACAATGAGCAGTTCTTC. It specifies CASSLWAGQGSYNEQFF.